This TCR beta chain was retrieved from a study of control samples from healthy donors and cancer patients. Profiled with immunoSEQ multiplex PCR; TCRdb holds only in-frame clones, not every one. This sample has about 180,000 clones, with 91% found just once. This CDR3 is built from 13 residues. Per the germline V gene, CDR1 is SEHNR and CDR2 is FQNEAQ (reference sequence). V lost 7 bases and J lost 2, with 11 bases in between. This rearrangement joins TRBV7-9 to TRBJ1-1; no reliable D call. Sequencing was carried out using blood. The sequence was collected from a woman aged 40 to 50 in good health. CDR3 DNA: TGTGCCAGCAACGAGTCGGGTAACACTGAAGCTTTCTTT. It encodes CASNESGNTEAFF.